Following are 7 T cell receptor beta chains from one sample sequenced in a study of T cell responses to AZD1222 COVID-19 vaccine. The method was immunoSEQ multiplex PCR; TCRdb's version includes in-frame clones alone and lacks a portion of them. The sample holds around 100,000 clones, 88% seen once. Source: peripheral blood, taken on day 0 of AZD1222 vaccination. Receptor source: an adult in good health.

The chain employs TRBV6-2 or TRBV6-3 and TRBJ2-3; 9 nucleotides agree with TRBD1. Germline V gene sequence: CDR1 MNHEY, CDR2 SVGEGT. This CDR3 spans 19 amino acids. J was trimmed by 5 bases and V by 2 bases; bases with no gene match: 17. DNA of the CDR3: TGTGCCAGCAGTTACGGTACAGGGGGCAGGGCCGGCGATAGAGATACGCAGTATTTT. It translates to CASSYGTGGRAGDRDTQYF.

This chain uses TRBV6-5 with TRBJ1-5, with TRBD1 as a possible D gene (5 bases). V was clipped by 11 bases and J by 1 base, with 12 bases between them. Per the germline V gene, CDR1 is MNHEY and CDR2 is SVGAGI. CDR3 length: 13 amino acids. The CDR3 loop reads CAGATGSNQPQHF. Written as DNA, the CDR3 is TGTGCCGGGGCAACGGGGAGCAATCAGCCCCAGCATTTT.

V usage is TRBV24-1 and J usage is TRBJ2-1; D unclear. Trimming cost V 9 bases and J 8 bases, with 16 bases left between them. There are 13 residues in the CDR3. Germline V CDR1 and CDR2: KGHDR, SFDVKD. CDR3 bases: TGTGCCACCGCAAGGGTAACGGATGATGAGCAGTTCTTC. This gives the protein CATARVTDDEQFF.

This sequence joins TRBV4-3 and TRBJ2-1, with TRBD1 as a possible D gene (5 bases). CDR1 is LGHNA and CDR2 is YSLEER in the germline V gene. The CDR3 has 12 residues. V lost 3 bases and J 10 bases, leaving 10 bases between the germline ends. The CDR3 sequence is CASSQWGGEQFF. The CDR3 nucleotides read TGCGCCAGCAGCCAGTGGGGCGGAGAGCAGTTCTTC.

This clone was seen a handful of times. This chain's CDR3 is CASSDLNEKLFF. CDR3 DNA: TGTGCCAGCAGTGACCTAAATGAAAAACTGTTTTTT. The chain has TRBV12-3 or TRBV12-4 and TRBJ1-4; D not certain. V gave up 5 bases and J gave up 5 bases, with 6 bases separating them. The CDR3 has 12 residues.

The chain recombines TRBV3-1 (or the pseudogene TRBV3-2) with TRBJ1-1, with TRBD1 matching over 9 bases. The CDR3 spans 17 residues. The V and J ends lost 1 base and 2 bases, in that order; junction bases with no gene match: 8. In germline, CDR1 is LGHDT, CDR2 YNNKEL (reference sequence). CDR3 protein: CASSQARDRAFNTEAFF. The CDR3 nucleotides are TGTGCCAGCAGCCAAGCACGGGACAGGGCATTTAACACTGAAGCTTTCTTT.

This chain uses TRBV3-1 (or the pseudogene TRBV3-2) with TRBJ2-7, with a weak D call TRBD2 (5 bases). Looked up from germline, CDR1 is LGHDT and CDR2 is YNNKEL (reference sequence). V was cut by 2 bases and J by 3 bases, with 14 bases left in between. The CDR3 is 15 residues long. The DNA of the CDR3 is TGTGCCAGCAGCCAATGGAGGACCCCAAACTACGAGCAGTACTTC. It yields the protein CASSQWRTPNYEQYF.